This TCR beta chain derives from a study of blood T cells in healthy people across ages. Study results and limitations: Any conclusive comparison of naive versus antigen-experienced cells was prevented by using unsorted PBMCs.

Per germline, CDR1 SGHNT and CDR2 YYREEE (reference sequence). The CDR3 is 18 amino acids. J gave up 0 bases and V 1 base, and 9 bases lay outside the gene matches. At least ten counts were recorded for this clonotype. Its specificity is not known. PCR was performed a second time for about 7 to 12 cycles using a sample-barcoded 5' primer and a J-beta primer mix. Each CDR3 protein is one row after TCRdb ran MiXCR on the 5' RACE reads. The table lists roughly 700,000 distinct CDR3 sequences, about 34% of them singletons. This TCR came from a woman older than 75 in good health. The chain links TRBV5-4 to TRBJ2-1; 8 bases fit TRBD2. Sequencing input: blood. The CDR3 loop is CASSLMYSGGLSYNEQFF. The CDR3 DNA sequence: TGTGCCAGCAGCTTGATGTACAGCGGGGGCCTCTCCTACAATGAGCAGTTCTTC.